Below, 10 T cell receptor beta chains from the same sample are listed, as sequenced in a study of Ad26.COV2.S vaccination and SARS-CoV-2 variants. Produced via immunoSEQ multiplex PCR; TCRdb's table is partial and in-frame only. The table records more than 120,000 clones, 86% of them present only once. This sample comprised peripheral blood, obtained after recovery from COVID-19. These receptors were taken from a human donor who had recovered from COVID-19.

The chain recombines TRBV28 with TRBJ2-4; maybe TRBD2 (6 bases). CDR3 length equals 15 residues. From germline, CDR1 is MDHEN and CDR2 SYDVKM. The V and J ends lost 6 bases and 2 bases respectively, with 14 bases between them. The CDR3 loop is CASSPTGVTKNIQYF. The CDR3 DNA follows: TGTGCCAGCAGCCCGACGGGGGTCACCAAAAACATTCAGTACTTC.

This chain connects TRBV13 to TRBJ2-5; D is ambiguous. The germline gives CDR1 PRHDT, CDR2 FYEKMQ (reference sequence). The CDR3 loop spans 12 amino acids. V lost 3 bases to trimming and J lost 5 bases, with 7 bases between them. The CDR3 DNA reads TGTGCCAGCAGCTTGACTTACGAGACCCAGTACTTC. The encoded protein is CASSLTYETQYF.

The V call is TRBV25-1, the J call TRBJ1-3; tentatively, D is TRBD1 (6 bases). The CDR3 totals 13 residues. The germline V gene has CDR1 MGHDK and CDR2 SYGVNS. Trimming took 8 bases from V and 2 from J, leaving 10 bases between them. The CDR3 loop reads CASDEGAGNTIYF. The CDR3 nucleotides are TGTGCCAGCGACGAGGGGGCTGGAAACACCATATATTTT.

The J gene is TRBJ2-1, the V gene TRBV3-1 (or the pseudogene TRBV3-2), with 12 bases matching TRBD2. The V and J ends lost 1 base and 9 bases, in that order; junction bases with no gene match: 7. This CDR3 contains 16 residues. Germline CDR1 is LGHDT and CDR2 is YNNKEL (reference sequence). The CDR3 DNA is TGTGCCAGCAGCCAAGCTAGTACTAGCGGGAGGAGTGAGCAGTTCTTC. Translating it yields CASSQASTSGRSEQFF.

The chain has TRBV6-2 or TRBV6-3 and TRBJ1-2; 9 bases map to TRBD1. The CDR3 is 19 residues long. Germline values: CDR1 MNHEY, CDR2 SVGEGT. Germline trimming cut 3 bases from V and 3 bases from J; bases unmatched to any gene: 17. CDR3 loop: CASSYRRYEDRGDDYGYTF. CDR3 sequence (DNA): TGTGCCAGCAGTTATCGGCGCTATGAGGACAGGGGTGACGACTATGGCTACACCTTC.

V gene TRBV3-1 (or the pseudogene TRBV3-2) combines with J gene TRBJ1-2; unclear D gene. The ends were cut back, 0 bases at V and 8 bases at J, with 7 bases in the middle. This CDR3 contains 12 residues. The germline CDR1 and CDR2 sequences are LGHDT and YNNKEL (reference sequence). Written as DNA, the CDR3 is TGTGCCAGCAGCCAAGATACGGGGGGCTACACCTTC. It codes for CASSQDTGGYTF.

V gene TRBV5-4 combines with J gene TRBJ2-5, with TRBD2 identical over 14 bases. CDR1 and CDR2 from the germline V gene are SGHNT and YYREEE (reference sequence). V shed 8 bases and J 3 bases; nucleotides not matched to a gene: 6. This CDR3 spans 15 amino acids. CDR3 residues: CASGLAGGSKETQYF. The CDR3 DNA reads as TGTGCCAGTGGACTAGCGGGGGGTTCAAAAGAGACCCAGTACTTC. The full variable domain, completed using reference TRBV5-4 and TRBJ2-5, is ETGVTQSPTHLIKTRGQQVTLRCSSQSGHNTVSWYQQALGQGPQFIFQYYREEENGRGNFPPRFSGLQFPNYSSELNVNALELDDSALYLCASGLAGGSKETQYFGPGTRLLVL.

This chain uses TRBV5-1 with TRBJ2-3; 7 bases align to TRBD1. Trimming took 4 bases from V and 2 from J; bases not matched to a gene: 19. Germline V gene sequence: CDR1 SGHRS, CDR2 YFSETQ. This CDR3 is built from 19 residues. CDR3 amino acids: CASSRPGDRGQAITDTQYF. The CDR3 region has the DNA TGCGCCAGCAGCCGCCCGGGCGATCGAGGACAGGCCATCACAGATACGCAGTATTTT. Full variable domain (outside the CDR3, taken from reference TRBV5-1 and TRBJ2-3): KAGVTQTPRYLIKTRGQQVTLSCSPISGHRSVSWYQQTPGQGLQFLFEYFSETQRNKGNFPGRFSGRQFSNSRSEMNVSTLELGDSALYLCASSRPGDRGQAITDTQYFGPGTRLTVL.

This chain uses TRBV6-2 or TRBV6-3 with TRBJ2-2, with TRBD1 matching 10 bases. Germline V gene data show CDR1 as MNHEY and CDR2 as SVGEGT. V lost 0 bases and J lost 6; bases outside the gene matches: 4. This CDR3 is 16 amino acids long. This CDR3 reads CASSYSSGQGAGELFF. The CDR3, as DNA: TGTGCCAGCAGTTACTCCTCCGGACAGGGGGCCGGGGAGCTGTTTTTT.

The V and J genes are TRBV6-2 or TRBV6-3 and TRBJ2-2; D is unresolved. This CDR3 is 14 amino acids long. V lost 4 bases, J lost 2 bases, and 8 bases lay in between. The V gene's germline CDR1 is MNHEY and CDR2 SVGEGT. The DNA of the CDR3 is TGTGCCAGCAGTTTCTCGCTCAACACCGGGGAGCTGTTTTTT. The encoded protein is CASSFSLNTGELFF.